This entry lists 32 T cell receptor beta chains sequenced from one sample in a study of Ad26.COV2.S vaccination and SARS-CoV-2 variants. Clones were read by immunoSEQ multiplex PCR, and TCRdb kept only the in-frame ones, dropping some. Among about 450,000 clones listed, nearly 90% were seen once. Treatment in this sample: around 19 received Ad26.COV2.S at low or high dose, single or two shots; several received placebo; per-sample allocation not given. Sampling happened 63 days after the first vaccine or placebo injection. The input for sequencing was peripheral blood, taken in a trial of Ad26.COV2.S vaccine versus placebo. All receptors derive from a person aged 18-60 years who received the Ad26.COV2.S COVID-19 vaccine or a placebo.

The rearrangement uses TRBV6-5 and TRBJ2-2; TRBD1 aligns across 7 bases. Germline lookup yields CDR1 MNHEY and CDR2 SVGAGI. Trimming removed 6 bases from V and 4 bases from J; junction bases left unmatched: 8. The CDR3 contains 15 residues. The CDR3 sequence: CASSPYRGPTGELFF. CDR3 nucleotide sequence: TGTGCCAGCAGCCCGTACAGGGGTCCCACCGGGGAGCTGTTTTTT.

The V and J genes are TRBV4-2 and TRBJ2-3, with 8 nucleotides matching TRBD1. Germline lookup yields CDR1 LGHNA and CDR2 YNFKEQ. Trimming at V came to 0 bases and at J to 4 bases, leaving 6 bases not matched to a gene. CDR3 length: 16 amino acids. The CDR3 loop reads CASSQEQGAGADTQYF. Written as DNA, the CDR3 is TGTGCCAGCAGCCAAGAGCAGGGGGCTGGGGCAGATACGCAGTATTTT.

The V gene is TRBV9, the J gene TRBJ2-1; D unresolved. Trimming removed 0 bases at V and 0 bases at J, with 1 base between. The CDR3 runs to 13 residues. Germline V gene lookup returns CDR1 SGDLS and CDR2 YYNGEE. CDR3 loop: CASSVASYNEQFF. The CDR3 DNA follows: TGTGCCAGCAGCGTAGCCTCCTACAATGAGCAGTTCTTC.

In regard to this clone: Other DNA sequences of this sample code for an identical CDR3. The chain couples TRBV5-1 to TRBJ1-5; D not resolved. Per germline, CDR1 SGHRS and CDR2 YFSETQ. Trimming shortened V by 4 bases and J by 0 bases, and 5 bases separated the two germline ends. CDR3 size: 13 residues. CDR3 in DNA: TGCGCCAGCAGCCTAAATAGCAATCAGCCCCAGCATTTT. Translation gives CASSLNSNQPQHF.

The chain carries TRBV6-6 and TRBJ1-5; D is undetermined. The germline V gene has CDR1 MNHNY and CDR2 SVGAGI (reference sequence). The ends were cut back, 0 bases at V and 9 bases at J, with 6 bases in the middle. CDR3 length: 12 residues. The CDR3 loop reads CASSYSIWPQHF. CDR3 nucleotides: TGTGCCAGCAGTTACTCGATCTGGCCCCAGCATTTT.

The chain joins TRBV5-1 to TRBJ2-7, with D possibly being TRBD2 (6 bases). Germline V CDR1 and CDR2: SGHRS, YFSETQ. CDR3 length: 14 amino acids. The V end lost 3 bases, the J end lost 4 bases, and 14 bases lay between the germline ends. The CDR3 sequence: CASSSNGAGYEQYF. The CDR3 nucleotides read TGCGCCAGCAGCTCCAACGGGGCGGGATACGAGCAGTACTTC.

The rearrangement links TRBV7-9 to TRBJ1-1, with D maybe TRBD1 (6 bases). There are 14 residues in the CDR3. V lost 4 bases and J 6 bases, leaving 15 bases between the germline ends. In germline, CDR1 is SEHNR, CDR2 FQNEAQ (reference sequence). The CDR3 DNA follows: TGTGCCAGCAGCTGGGCGACAGGCGGCGCTGAAGCTTTCTTT. Translation gives CASSWATGGAEAFF.

This sequence joins TRBV5-6 and TRBJ2-3; 10 bases align to TRBD2. This CDR3 is 17 amino acids long. V was pared by 4 bases and J by 2 bases, with 10 bases of the junction left unmatched. CDR1 and CDR2 (germline): SGHDT, YYEEEE. The CDR3: CASSLVVAGGLTDTQYF. The CDR3 DNA reads as TGTGCCAGCAGCCTGGTGGTAGCGGGGGGCCTCACAGATACGCAGTATTTT.

The V call is TRBV11-2, the J call TRBJ2-2; no definite D call. The CDR3 length is 13 residues. Between the trimmed V and J ends, which lost 3 bases and 6 bases, there was a span of 8 bases. In germline, CDR1 is SGHAT, CDR2 FQNNGV. The CDR3: CASSFVASGELFF. CDR3 bases: TGTGCCAGCAGCTTCGTAGCCTCCGGGGAGCTGTTTTTT.

This clone was counted a few times. The rearrangement uses TRBV5-6 and TRBJ1-5, with unresolved D. Germline-derived CDR1 and CDR2 are SGHDT and YYEEEE. Between the trimmed V and J ends, which lost 4 bases and 1 base, there was a span of 12 bases. The CDR3 length is 15 residues. The CDR3 nucleotides read TGTGCCAGCAGCCCTTATGGCTACAGCAATCAGCCCCAGCATTTT. Its translation: CASSPYGYSNQPQHF.

V usage is TRBV28 and J usage is TRBJ1-1, with unresolved D. The CDR3 spans 12 residues. The V gene lost 2 bases and the J gene lost 4 bases, with 5 bases spanning the gap. The germline V gene has CDR1 MDHEN and CDR2 SYDVKM. The CDR3 nucleotides read TGTGCCAGCAGTTTAATCGTCACTGAAGCTTTCTTT. Translating gives CASSLIVTEAFF.

V is TRBV11-2 and J is TRBJ2-1; 11 bases agree with TRBD2. Looked up from germline, CDR1 is SGHAT and CDR2 is FQNNGV. V shed 5 bases and J 5 bases; nucleotides not matched to a gene: 11. The length of the CDR3 is 17 residues. CDR3 loop: CASSRLRGTSGNNEQFF. Here the CDR3 DNA reads TGTGCCAGCAGCCGGTTGAGGGGGACTAGCGGAAACAATGAGCAGTTCTTC.

V gene TRBV10-3 combines with J gene TRBJ1-2; 7 bases match TRBD1. The CDR3 is made up of 15 amino acids. Germline V gene sequence: CDR1 ENHRY, CDR2 SYGVKD. Losses at the gene ends were 10 bases for V and 3 bases for J; bases not matched to a gene: 14. This CDR3 is CATGDGGGIDYGYTF. Written as DNA, the CDR3 is TGTGCCACGGGGGACGGAGGGGGCATTGACTATGGCTACACCTTC.

CDR3 loop: CASSLDRGYEKLFF. CDR3 nucleotides: TGCGCCAGCAGCTTGGACCGAGGGTATGAAAAACTGTTTTTT. J is TRBJ1-4 and V is TRBV5-1, with D unclear. V lost 0 bases and J 6 bases, leaving 9 bases between the germline ends. The CDR3 totals 14 residues. CDR1 is SGHRS and CDR2 is YFSETQ in the germline V gene.

The CDR3 spells CASRPFSSRGYGYTF. The CDR3 DNA reads TGTGCCAGCAGGCCTTTCTCATCCAGGGGCTATGGCTACACCTTC. This chain joins TRBV6-2 or TRBV6-3 and TRBJ1-2; tentative D call: TRBD1 (6 bases). V was cut by 6 bases and J by 4 bases, with 18 bases left in between. This CDR3 is built from 15 residues. Germline CDR1 reads MNHEY; CDR2 reads SVGEGT.

The chain links TRBV9 to TRBJ1-4; D might be TRBD1 (6 bases). In germline, CDR1 is SGDLS, CDR2 YYNGEE. V lost 3 bases and J 8 bases, leaving 11 bases between the germline ends. The CDR3 totals 13 residues. The DNA of the CDR3 is TGTGCCAGCAGCGACCCGGGGGGCGAAAAACTGTTTTTT. Encoded protein: CASSDPGGEKLFF. The variable domain in full, completed from reference TRBV9 and TRBJ1-4, reads DSGVTQTPKHLITATGQRVTLRCSPRSGDLSVYWYQQSLDQGLQFLIQYYNGEERAKGNILERFSAQQFPDLHSELNLSSLELGDSALYFCASSDPGGEKLFFGSGTQLSVL.

The chain combines TRBV6-5 with TRBJ2-3; TRBD2 is a possible D gene (6 bases). The V end was cut by 2 bases, the J end by 4 bases, with 7 bases between. Germline lookup yields CDR1 MNHEY and CDR2 SVGAGI. This CDR3 spans 13 amino acids. DNA of the CDR3: TGTGCCAGCAGTTACCCGGGGGCAGATACGCAGTATTTT. It yields the protein CASSYPGADTQYF.

The rearrangement joins TRBV7-9 to TRBJ2-2; no clear D gene. V was trimmed by 2 bases and J by 5 bases, leaving 12 bases between them. There are 15 residues in the CDR3. From germline, CDR1 is SEHNR and CDR2 FQNEAQ (reference sequence). The CDR3 sequence: CASSLRQISTGELFF. The DNA for the CDR3 is TGTGCCAGCAGCTTACGCCAGATCTCTACCGGGGAGCTGTTTTTT.

The chain uses TRBV3-1 (or the pseudogene TRBV3-2) and TRBJ2-2; D uncertain. V gave up 2 bases and J gave up 1 base, with 5 bases separating them. Germline V gene lookup returns CDR1 LGHDT and CDR2 YNNKEL (reference sequence). This CDR3 has 14 residues. The chain's CDR3 is CASSQTVNTGELFF. CDR3 DNA: TGTGCCAGCAGCCAAACGGTGAACACCGGGGAGCTGTTTTTT.

J is TRBJ2-3 and V is TRBV10-3, with TRBD2 matching 9 bases. Trimming cost V 4 bases and J 1 base; bases outside gene matches: 6. CDR3 length: 16 amino acids. Germline values: CDR1 ENHRY, CDR2 SYGVKD. DNA for the CDR3: TGTGCCATCAGTGTGGTAGCGGGAGTTCGCACAGATACGCAGTATTTT. This translates into CAISVVAGVRTDTQYF.

The genes are TRBV7-8 and TRBJ2-5; no firm D call. The CDR3 sequence is 14 residues long. Germline CDR1 SGHVS, CDR2 FQNEAQ. Deletions cut 3 bases from V and 1 base from J, with 9 bases between. CDR3 sequence (DNA): TGTGCCAGCAGCTTTTGGAGAACCCAAGAGACCCAGTACTTC. As protein: CASSFWRTQETQYF.

The rearrangement joins TRBV6-5 to TRBJ1-4; D is perhaps TRBD1 (6 bases). Germline V gene data show CDR1 as MNHEY and CDR2 as SVGAGI. The CDR3 extends over 15 amino acids. Trimming left V 6 bases short and J 0 bases short, with 11 bases between. DNA for the CDR3: TGTGCCAGCAGACCCGGGACACCAACTAATGAAAAACTGTTTTTT. Amino acid sequence: CASRPGTPTNEKLFF.

The V and J genes are TRBV19 and TRBJ1-2; a possible D gene is TRBD1 (5 bases). The CDR3 has 15 residues. V was shortened by 6 bases and J by 2 bases, with 16 bases between the two germline ends. Germline V gene data show CDR1 as LNHDA and CDR2 as SQIVND (reference sequence). The CDR3 nucleotides read TGTGCCAGTAGATCGCCAGGGAGATCCAACTATGGCTACACCTTC. The encoded protein is CASRSPGRSNYGYTF. Complete variable domain (other parts from reference TRBV19 and TRBJ1-2): DGGITQSPKYLFRKEGQNVTLSCEQNLNHDAMYWYRQDPGQGLRLIYYSQIVNDFQKGDIAEGYSVSREKKESFPLTVTSAQKNPTAFYLCASRSPGRSNYGYTFGSGTRLTVV.

This chain links TRBV6-2 or TRBV6-3 with TRBJ2-7, with D perhaps being TRBD1 or TRBD2 (5 bases each). CDR1 is MNHEY, CDR2 SVGEGT, per germline. The CDR3 has 14 residues. V lost 2 bases to trimming and J lost 2 bases, with 10 bases between them. CDR3 bases: TGTGCCAGCAGTTACGGGACGGCCACCTACGAGCAGTACGTC. The encoded protein is CASSYGTATYEQYV.

J is TRBJ2-5 and V is TRBV6-5, with a weak D call TRBD1 (5 bases). The CDR3 extends over 15 amino acids. V gave up 6 bases and J gave up 2 bases, with 16 bases separating them. CDR1 and CDR2 from the germline V gene are MNHEY and SVGAGI. CDR3 coding DNA: TGTGCCAGCAGACCTTTTTCGACAGTACAAGAGACCCAGTACTTC. Amino acids: CASRPFSTVQETQYF.

The chain is built from TRBV10-1 and TRBJ2-1; TRBD1 aligns across 9 bases. The ends lost 8 bases at V and 9 bases at J; junction bases unmatched: 14. The germline V gene has CDR1 WNHNN and CDR2 SYGVQD (reference sequence). The length of the CDR3 is 15 residues. The CDR3 region has the DNA TGCGCCAGCCCTGTAAGAGGACAGGGGACCGCTGAGCAGTTCTTC. As protein: CASPVRGQGTAEQFF.

This clone was observed once. The chain uses TRBV9 and TRBJ2-1, with D hard to call. The V end lost 0 bases, the J end lost 3 bases, and 10 bases lay between the germline ends. The CDR3 sequence is 15 residues long. The germline gives CDR1 SGDLS, CDR2 YYNGEE. CDR3 sequence reads: CASSVGPNFYNEQFF. Written as DNA, the CDR3 is TGTGCCAGCAGCGTAGGGCCCAACTTCTACAATGAGCAGTTCTTC.

V is TRBV29-1 and J is TRBJ2-5; TRBD1 agrees at 8 bases. This CDR3 has 15 residues. V trimming: 4 bases; J trimming: 4 bases; junction bases outside the gene matches: 11. Germline CDR1 and CDR2: SQVTM and ANQGSEA. CDR3 nucleotides: TGCAGCGTTGCCGGGATACAGGGGGTTGGAGAGACCCAGTACTTC. It is translated as CSVAGIQGVGETQYF.

The rearrangement joins TRBV7-2 to TRBJ1-6; no definite D call. CDR1 is SGHTA, CDR2 FQGNSA, per germline. V lost 5 bases and J 15 bases, leaving 14 bases between the germline ends. This CDR3 comprises 12 residues. The CDR3: CASSQQQRGLHF. The DNA of the CDR3 is TGTGCCAGCAGCCAACAGCAGCGAGGCCTCCACTTT.

This chain uses TRBV14 with TRBJ1-5, with D tentatively TRBD1 (5 bases). Germline V gene sequence: CDR1 SGHDN, CDR2 FVKESK. CDR3 length: 15 residues. V was shortened by 6 bases and J by 6 bases, with 18 bases between the two germline ends. The CDR3 is CASSPHPGEGQPQHF. CDR3 sequence (DNA): TGTGCCAGCAGTCCCCACCCGGGGGAGGGTCAGCCCCAGCATTTT.

The sample holds a few counts of this clone. This chain connects TRBV18 to TRBJ2-2, with 8 bases aligning to TRBD1. Losses at the gene ends were 3 bases for V and 6 bases for J; bases not matched to a gene: 6. This CDR3 comprises 15 residues. From germline, CDR1 is KGHSH and CDR2 LQKENI. The CDR3 nucleotides are TGTGCCAGCTCACCCACAGGGGGATATGCCGGGGAGCTGTTTTTT. It translates to CASSPTGGYAGELFF.

CDR3: CASSKAGTTDTQYF. The DNA of the CDR3 is TGCGCCAGCAGTAAGGCGGGGACCACAGATACGCAGTATTTT. The chain links TRBV10-2 to TRBJ2-3; tentative D call: TRBD2 (6 bases). V was cut by 5 bases and J by 2 bases, with 11 bases left in between. Germline V gene sequence: CDR1 WSHSY, CDR2 SAAADI. The CDR3 runs 14 residues.